This passage covers 24 T cell receptor beta chains from one sample sequenced in a study of T cells in Graves' hyperthyroidism and ophthalmopathy (dated by TCRdb to the late 2010s). The library relied on multiplex PCR. The instrument given in TCRdb is Illumina HiSeq 2000. Amplification of TCR beta CDR3 regions was carried out from RNA transcripts. For the first round of RT-PCR on the TCR CDR3, the HTBI primer set was used together with the Qiagen OneStep RT-PCR kit. TCRdb trimmed the raw reads at Q25, called clones with MiXCR and kept productive beta chains. One record per CDR3 amino acid sequence lists the most common genes and DNA. Across this sample there are some 250,000 distinct CDR3 sequences, with roughly 14% seen only once. About an eighth of the sample is in the top ten clones. The sequenced sample was blood. The receptors were gathered from a woman aged 40 to 50 with Graves' hyperthyroidism that later progressed to Graves' ophthalmopathy.

This clonotype came up many times. The rearrangement uses TRBV20-1 and TRBJ1-5; TRBD1 is a possible D gene (6 bases). In germline, CDR1 is DFQATT, CDR2 SNEGSKA (reference sequence). This CDR3 is 15 amino acids long. V was trimmed by 5 bases and J by 3 bases, leaving 17 bases between them. The CDR3 spells CSAELPGTLNQPQHF. For the CDR3, the DNA is TGCAGTGCTGAGTTGCCCGGGACACTCAATCAGCCCCAGCATTTT.

This clonotype was counted only a few times. The rearrangement joins TRBV18 to TRBJ2-6, with 10 positions matching TRBD1. V shed 3 bases and J 0 bases; nucleotides not matched to a gene: 8. CDR3 size: 19 residues. The germline gives CDR1 KGHSH, CDR2 LQKENI. This CDR3 is CASSPRQGAKGSGANVLTF. DNA of the CDR3: TGTGCCAGCTCACCTCGACAGGGGGCTAAGGGCTCTGGGGCCAACGTCCTGACTTTC.

V is TRBV7-3 and J is TRBJ2-2, with D possibly being TRBD2 (5 bases). Germline values: CDR1 SGHTA, CDR2 FQGTGA. The CDR3 has 16 amino acids. Deletions cut 0 bases from V and 4 bases from J, with 12 bases between. CDR3 region: CASSLTTGSGTGELFF. CDR3 nucleotides: TGTGCCAGCAGCTTAACTACGGGATCGGGCACCGGGGAGCTGTTTTTT.

This clonotype was counted ten times or more. V and J are TRBV28 and TRBJ2-7; tentatively, D is TRBD2 (6 bases). The CDR3 runs 15 residues. Germline V gene sequence: CDR1 MDHEN, CDR2 SYDVKM. Trimming cost V 4 bases and J 2 bases, with 15 bases left between them. The CDR3 region has the DNA TGTGCCAGCAGTTCCCCGACTAGTCCTACCTACGAGCAGTACTTC. As protein: CASSSPTSPTYEQYF.

This clonotype was found a few times. J is TRBJ1-1 and V is TRBV18; tentative D call: TRBD1 (6 bases). The germline V gene encodes CDR1 KGHSH and CDR2 LQKENI. The CDR3 consists of 15 residues. Between the trimmed V and J ends, which lost 4 bases and 4 bases, there was a span of 16 bases. The chain's CDR3 is CASSLFMGAPTEAFF. The CDR3 DNA sequence: TGTGCCAGCTCACTATTCATGGGGGCTCCCACTGAAGCTTTCTTT. Based on the CDR3 plus reference TRBV18 and TRBJ1-1, the full variable domain is NAGVMQNPRHLVRRRGQEARLRCSPMKGHSHVYWYRQLPEEGLKFMVYLQKENIIDESGMPKERFSAEFPKEGPSILRIQQVVRGDSAAYFCASSLFMGAPTEAFFGQGTRLTVV.

This clonotype occurred many times. The CDR3, as DNA: TGTGCCACCGAGACTAGCGGGGGGCACCAAGAGACCCAGTACTTC. It translates to CATETSGGHQETQYF. The chain combines TRBV10-3 with TRBJ2-5; 13 bases align to TRBD2. The V segment lost 10 bases and the J segment 0 bases; nucleotides outside the gene matches: 5. Germline lookup yields CDR1 ENHRY and CDR2 SYGVKD. The length of the CDR3 is 15 residues.

Only a few counts were recorded for this clonotype. This chain connects TRBV19 to TRBJ1-1, with D possibly being TRBD1 (5 bases). The germline CDR1 and CDR2 sequences are LNHDA and SQIVND (reference sequence). The CDR3 spans 14 residues. V lost 3 bases and J 8 bases, leaving 16 bases between the germline ends. The CDR3 loop is CASSIGTGLLEAFF. DNA for the CDR3: TGTGCCAGTAGTATTGGGACGGGGCTACTCGAAGCTTTCTTT.

This clonotype was detected many times. The J gene is TRBJ2-1, the V gene TRBV7-3; tentatively, D is TRBD1 (6 bases). In germline, CDR1 is SGHTA, CDR2 FQGTGA. The CDR3 has 19 amino acids. V dropped 1 base and J dropped 5 bases, with 24 bases sitting between them. The CDR3: CASSLIGGHTGSYDNEQFF. CDR3 DNA sequence: TGTGCCAGCAGCTTAATAGGGGGACATACCGGATCCTACGACAATGAGCAGTTCTTC.

In this sample, this clonotype turned up many times. The chain uses TRBV5-1 and TRBJ2-3; TRBD1 aligns across 10 bases. CDR3 size: 15 residues. The trim removed 0 bases at V and 7 bases at J, leaving 5 bases unmatched. Germline CDR1 SGHRS, CDR2 YFSETQ. CDR3 residues: CASSLGTGGINTQYF. The CDR3 coding sequence is TGCGCCAGCAGCTTGGGGACAGGGGGAATCAATACGCAGTATTTT. Full variable domain (outside the CDR3, taken from reference TRBV5-1 and TRBJ2-3): KAGVTQTPRYLIKTRGQQVTLSCSPISGHRSVSWYQQTPGQGLQFLFEYFSETQRNKGNFPGRFSGRQFSNSRSEMNVSTLELGDSALYLCASSLGTGGINTQYFGPGTRLTVL.

At least ten counts were recorded for this clonotype. The chain couples TRBV2 to TRBJ2-7, with TRBD1 matching 10 bases. The junction had 9 bases not matched to a gene; V was cut back by 1 base and J by 6 bases. The germline gives CDR1 SNHLY, CDR2 FYNNEI. This CDR3 contains 16 residues. The CDR3, as DNA: TGTGCCAGCAGTGAAGTCGGGACAGGGGTATTCAGCGAGCAGTACTTC. It encodes CASSEVGTGVFSEQYF.

This clonotype showed up many times. CDR3 nucleotides: TGTGCCAGCAGCGTAGGAGGCGGGAGGCCTTACGAGCAGTACTTC. Amino acid sequence: CASSVGGGRPYEQYF. V usage is TRBV9 and J usage is TRBJ2-7; 8 positions match TRBD2. CDR3 length equals 15 residues. The junction had 6 bases not matched to a gene; V was cut back by 0 bases and J by 4 bases. Germline assignment: CDR1 SGDLS and CDR2 YYNGEE.

This clonotype showed up many times. The chain combines TRBV20-1 with TRBJ2-5, with no clear D. CDR3 length equals 14 residues. Germline V lookup: CDR1 DFQATT, CDR2 SNEGSKA (reference sequence). V gave up 0 bases and J gave up 1 base, with 9 bases separating them. The CDR3 protein is CSARDRSAQETQYF. Here the CDR3 DNA reads TGCAGTGCTAGAGACAGATCGGCCCAAGAGACCCAGTACTTC.

This clonotype was seen only a few times. This chain connects TRBV28 to TRBJ1-5, with TRBD1 matching 8 bases. The CDR3 length is 15 residues. V lost 2 bases and J lost 9; bases outside the gene matches: 9. The germline CDR1 and CDR2 sequences are MDHEN and SYDVKM. The CDR3 coding sequence is TGTGCCAGCAGTTTAATGGGGACAGGCGTTGGGCCCCAGCATTTT. Its translation: CASSLMGTGVGPQHF.

The genes are TRBV11-2 and TRBJ2-2; TRBD2 aligns across 15 bases. The germline V gene has CDR1 SGHAT and CDR2 FQNNGV. V was pared by 3 bases and J by 1 base, with 9 bases of the junction left unmatched. This CDR3 is built from 20 residues. The CDR3 sequence: CASSFWTSGRVRRNTGELFF. Written as DNA, the CDR3 is TGTGCCAGCAGCTTCTGGACTAGCGGGAGGGTGAGGCGGAACACCGGGGAGCTGTTTTTT.

For this clonotype: A much larger clone differs from this one at a single base, so this may be a read error. V is TRBV18 and J is TRBJ2-7; perhaps TRBD2 as D (6 bases). The CDR3 is 14 residues long. V was clipped by 5 bases and J by 11 bases, with 22 bases between them. CDR1 is KGHSH and CDR2 is LQKENI in the germline V gene. DNA of the CDR3: TGTGCCAGCTCAGCAAGGGACTCCCGTTTTGAGGAGTACTTC. This gives the protein CASSARDSRFEEYF.

About this clonotype itself: This could be a read error, since a much larger clone is one nucleotide away. The rearrangement joins TRBV14 to TRBJ2-5; 8 nucleotides match TRBD2. Germline loops: CDR1 SGHDN, CDR2 FVKESK. The CDR3 is 16 amino acids. V was pared by 3 bases and J by 2 bases, with 8 bases of the junction left unmatched. CDR3 sequence: CASSHFTGGPQETQYF. The CDR3 DNA sequence: TGTGCCAGCAGCCACTTTACGGGAGGGCCACAAGAGACCCAGTACTTC.

The chain carries TRBV4-1 and TRBJ1-4; 8 positions agree with TRBD1. CDR1 and CDR2 from the germline V gene are MGHRA and YSYEKL. Trimming cost V 2 bases and J 4 bases; bases outside gene matches: 6. This CDR3 contains 16 residues. The CDR3 loop is CASSQLPGQVNEKLFF. CDR3 DNA sequence: TGCGCCAGCAGCCAATTACCGGGACAGGTTAATGAAAAACTGTTTTTT.

There are many counts of this clonotype. V is TRBV28 and J is TRBJ2-7; D perhaps matches TRBD2 (6 bases). Trimming removed 1 base from V and 2 bases from J, with 12 bases in between. Germline V gives CDR1 MDHEN, CDR2 SYDVKM. This CDR3 region has 15 residues. The CDR3 spells CASSLSGRPAYEQYF. CDR3 DNA sequence: TGTGCCAGCAGTTTATCAGGGAGGCCCGCCTACGAGCAGTACTTC. The variable domain in full, completed from reference TRBV28 and TRBJ2-7, reads DVKVTQSSRYLVKRTGEKVFLECVQDMDHENMFWYRQDPGLGLRLIYFSYDVKMKEKGDIPEGYSVSREKKERFSLILESASTNQTSMYLCASSLSGRPAYEQYFGPGTRLTVT.

This clonotype was counted at least ten times. The rearrangement uses TRBV7-9 and TRBJ2-3, with 7 bases that match TRBD2. There are 14 residues in the CDR3. V lost 6 bases and J lost 0; bases outside the gene matches: 3. CDR1 SEHNR and CDR2 FQNEAQ come from the germline V gene (reference sequence). The CDR3 protein is CASSRSGSTDTQYF. DNA for the CDR3: TGTGCCAGCAGTCGTAGCGGGAGCACAGATACGCAGTATTTT.

This clonotype came up many times. The chain carries TRBV27 and TRBJ2-7; a possible D gene is TRBD2 (5 bases). V shed 6 bases and J shed 6 bases, with 9 bases lying between them. CDR1 and CDR2 from the germline V gene are MNHEY and SMNVEV (reference sequence). This CDR3 has 11 amino acids. The CDR3, as DNA: TGTGCCAGCAGGAGGGCCAGCGAGCAGTACTTC. It translates to CASRRASEQYF.

This clonotype has at least ten counts. The chain is built from TRBV28 and TRBJ2-7; no definite D call. V lost 3 bases and J lost 3, with 15 bases in between. Per germline, CDR1 MDHEN and CDR2 SYDVKM. The CDR3 covers 15 residues. The CDR3 nucleotides are TGTGCCAGCAGTTTTCCTACCCGGCCTTACTACGAGCAGTACTTC. Translating it yields CASSFPTRPYYEQYF.

The chain combines TRBV5-6 with TRBJ2-3; 12 bases map to TRBD2. Germline CDR1 reads SGHDT; CDR2 reads YYEEEE. After removal of 4 bases from V and 6 bases from J, the junction contained 6 bases not matched to a gene. The CDR3 has 15 amino acids. CDR3 amino acids: CASSRTSGKVDTQYF. Written as DNA, the CDR3 is TGTGCCAGCAGCCGGACTAGCGGGAAAGTGGATACGCAGTATTTT. Variable domain in full (rest from reference TRBV5-6 and TRBJ2-3): DAGVTQSPTHLIKTRGQQVTLRCSPKSGHDTVSWYQQALGQGPQFIFQYYEEEERQRGNFPDRFSGHQFPNYSSELNVNALLLGDSALYLCASSRTSGKVDTQYFGPGTRLTVL.

This clonotype was seen many times. The rearrangement links TRBV7-9 to TRBJ2-5; TRBD2 is a possible D gene (5 bases). This CDR3 spans 13 amino acids. With 3 bases removed from V and 5 bases from J, the gap between germline ends came to 10 bases. CDR1 SEHNR and CDR2 FQNEAQ come from the germline V gene (reference sequence). CDR3 coding DNA: TGTGCCAGCAGCTTTGGAGGCGTGGAGACCCAGTACTTC. It specifies CASSFGGVETQYF.

This clonotype was observed at least ten times. The V gene is TRBV28, the J gene TRBJ2-3; no definite D call. CDR3 length: 15 amino acids. Trimming stripped 6 bases from V and 1 base from J, with 14 bases between. Germline V gene data show CDR1 as MDHEN and CDR2 as SYDVKM. The CDR3 bases are TGTGCCAGCAGCAACGTCTCCTTAGGCACAGATACGCAGTATTTT. Translation gives CASSNVSLGTDTQYF.